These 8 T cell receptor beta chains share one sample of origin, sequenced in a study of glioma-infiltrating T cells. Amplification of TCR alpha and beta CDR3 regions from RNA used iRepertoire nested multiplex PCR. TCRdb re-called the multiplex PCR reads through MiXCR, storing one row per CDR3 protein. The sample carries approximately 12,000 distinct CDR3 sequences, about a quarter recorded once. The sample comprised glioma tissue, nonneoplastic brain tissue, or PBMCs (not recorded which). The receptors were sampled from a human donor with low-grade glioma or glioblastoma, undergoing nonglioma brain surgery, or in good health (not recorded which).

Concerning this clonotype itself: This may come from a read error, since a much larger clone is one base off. In nucleotides, the CDR3 is TGTGCCAGCAGTTACCCTATTGTCGTGAAGGGAGGATCCGCCGGCGCCTACGAGCAGTACTTC. It specifies CASSYPIVVKGGSAGAYEQYF. The chain carries TRBV6-2 or TRBV6-3 and TRBJ2-7, with D maybe TRBD2 (6 bases). Germline V CDR1 and CDR2: MNHEY, SVGEGT. This CDR3 is built from 21 residues. Trimming took 2 bases from V and 2 from J, leaving 31 bases between them.

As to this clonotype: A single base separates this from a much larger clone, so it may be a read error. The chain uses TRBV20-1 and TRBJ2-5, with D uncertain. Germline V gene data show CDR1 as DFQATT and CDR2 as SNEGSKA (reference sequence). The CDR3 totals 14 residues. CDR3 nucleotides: TGCAGTGCTGTAGCTTTCACGTACCAAGAGACCCGGTACTTC. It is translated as CSAVAFTYQETRYF.

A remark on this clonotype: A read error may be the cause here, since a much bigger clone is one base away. The CDR3 spells CSARYCTSGCLSSYNEQFF. CDR3 nucleotides: TGCAGTGCTAGATATTGCACTAGCGGGTGCCTCAGCTCCTACAATGAGCAGTTCTTC. The chain carries TRBV20-1 and TRBJ2-1; 9 positions agree with TRBD2. The length of the CDR3 is 19 residues. Germline values: CDR1 DFQATT, CDR2 SNEGSKA (reference sequence). The ends lost 2 bases at V and 0 bases at J; junction bases unmatched: 14.

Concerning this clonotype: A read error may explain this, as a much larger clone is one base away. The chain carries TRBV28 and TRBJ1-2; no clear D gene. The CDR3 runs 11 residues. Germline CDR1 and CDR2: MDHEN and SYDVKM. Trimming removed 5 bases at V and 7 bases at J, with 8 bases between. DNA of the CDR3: TGTGCCAGCAGTCGGACGGGTGGCTACACCTTC. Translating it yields CASSRTGGYTF.

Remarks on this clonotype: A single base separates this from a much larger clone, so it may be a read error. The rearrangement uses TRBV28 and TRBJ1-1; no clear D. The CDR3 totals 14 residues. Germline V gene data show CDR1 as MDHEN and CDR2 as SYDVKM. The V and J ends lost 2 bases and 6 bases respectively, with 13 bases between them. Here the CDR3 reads CASSLAGTLPEAFF. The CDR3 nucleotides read TGTGCCAGCAGTTTAGCAGGAACCCTTCCTGAAGCTTTCTTT.

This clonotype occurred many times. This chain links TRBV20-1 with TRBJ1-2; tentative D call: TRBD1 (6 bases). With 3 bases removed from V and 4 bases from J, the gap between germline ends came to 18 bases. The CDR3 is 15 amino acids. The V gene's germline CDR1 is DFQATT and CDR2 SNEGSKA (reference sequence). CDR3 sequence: CSASLVEEGGYGYTF. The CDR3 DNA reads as TGCAGTGCTAGCTTGGTCGAAGAAGGGGGCTATGGCTACACCTTC.

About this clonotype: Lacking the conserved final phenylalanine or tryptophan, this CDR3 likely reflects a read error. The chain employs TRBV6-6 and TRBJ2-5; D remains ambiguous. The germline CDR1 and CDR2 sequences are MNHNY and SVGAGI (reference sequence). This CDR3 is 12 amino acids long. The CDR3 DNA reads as TGTGCCAGTAGTTTAGACGGGGAGACCCAGTACCTC. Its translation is CASSLDGETQYL.

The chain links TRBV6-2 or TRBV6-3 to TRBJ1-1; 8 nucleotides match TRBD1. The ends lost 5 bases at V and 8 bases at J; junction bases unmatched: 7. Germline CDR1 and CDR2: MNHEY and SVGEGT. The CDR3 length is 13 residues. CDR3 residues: CASSADRGGEAFF. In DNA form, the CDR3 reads TGTGCCAGCAGTGCCGACAGGGGCGGAGAAGCTTTCTTT.